Listed below are T cell receptor beta chains from one sample, sequenced in a study of spatial heterogeneity in lung cancer. Each CDR3 protein is one row after TCRdb ran MiXCR on the 5' RACE reads. The table has roughly 54,000 distinct CDR3 sequences, roughly 7.6% seen once. The sequenced sample was PBMCs, obtained at surgery. All receptors come from a female donor with early-stage non-small cell lung cancer. CDR3s include the opening cysteine and the closing phenylalanine or tryptophan. A D gene is named only where the DNA matches it firmly. A clone size is listed for some rows: how often the clone was seen (once, few, many), or a class if it is expanded.

>.|TRBJ1-5|TRBV6-1|.
CASSEVGLSNQPQHF
TGTGCCAGCAGTGAAGTTGGTCTAAGCAATCAGCCCCAGCATTTT
>TRBD2|TRBJ2-1|TRBV4-3|few
CASSPAGFYNEQFF
TGCGCCAGCAGCCCAGCGGGGTTCTACAATGAGCAGTTCTTC
>TRBD2|TRBJ2-3|TRBV18|many
CASSPPVLERGDTQYF
TGTGCCAGCTCACCACCGGTACTGGAGCGGGGAGATACGCAGTATTTT
>TRBD1|TRBJ2-7|TRBV30|few
CAWSRLPFTGATPPPYYEQYF
TGTGCCTGGAGCCGACTGCCCTTCACAGGGGCCACCCCCCCCCCGTACTACGAGCAGTACTTC
>.|TRBJ2-7|TRBV29-1|.
CSVEGRGAPYEQYF
TGCAGCGTTGAAGGTCGGGGTGCCCCCTACGAGCAGTACTTC
>.|TRBJ2-7|TRBV6-1|few
CASSESGIYEQYF
TGTGCCAGCAGTGAGTCCGGGATCTACGAGCAGTACTTC
>.|TRBJ2-3|TRBV29-1|many
CSVEDGTDTQYF
TGCAGCGTCGAGGACGGCACAGATACGCAGTATTTT
>.|TRBJ2-7|TRBV10-3|.
CAISDGGQSEQYF
TGTGCCATCAGTGATGGGGGTCAGAGTGAGCAGTACTTC
>TRBD1|TRBJ2-7|TRBV4-3|.
CASSQGARQGYEQYF
TGCGCCAGCAGCCAAGGCGCGAGACAGGGGTACGAGCAGTACTTC
>.|TRBJ2-1|TRBV6-1|.
CASSERDTRSYYNEQFF
TGTGCCAGCAGTGAAAGAGACACCAGGTCCTACTACAATGAGCAGTTCTTC
>.|TRBJ1-2|TRBV9|few
CASSPWDRGLGYTF
TGTGCCAGCAGCCCTTGGGACCGGGGCTTAGGCTACACCTTC
>TRBD1|TRBJ2-3|TRBV30|few
CAWSSTGFTDTQYF
TGTGCCTGGAGTTCGACAGGGTTCACAGATACGCAGTATTTT